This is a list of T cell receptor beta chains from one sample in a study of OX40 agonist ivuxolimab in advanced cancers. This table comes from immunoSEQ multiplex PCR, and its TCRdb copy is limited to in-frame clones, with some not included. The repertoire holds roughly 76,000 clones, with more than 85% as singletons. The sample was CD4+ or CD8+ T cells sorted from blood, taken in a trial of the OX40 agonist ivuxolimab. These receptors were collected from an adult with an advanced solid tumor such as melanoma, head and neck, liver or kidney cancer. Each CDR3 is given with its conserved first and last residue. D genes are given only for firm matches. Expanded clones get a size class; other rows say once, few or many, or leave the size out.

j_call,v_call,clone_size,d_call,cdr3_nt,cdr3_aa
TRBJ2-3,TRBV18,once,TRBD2,TGTGCCAGCTCACCAAGGACTAGCGGGGGAACAGATACGCAGTATTTT,CASSPRTSGGTDTQYF
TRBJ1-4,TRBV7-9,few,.,TGTGCCAGCAGCTTAAGACGACAGCAAAATGAAAAACTGTTTTTT,CASSLRRQQNEKLFF
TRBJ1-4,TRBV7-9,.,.,TGTGCCAGCCGACAACAGGAAGCTAATGAAAAACTGTTTTTT,CASRQQEANEKLFF
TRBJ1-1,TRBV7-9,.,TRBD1,TGTGCCAGCAGCCCCAGGACAGGACAAACTGAAGCTTTCTTT,CASSPRTGQTEAFF
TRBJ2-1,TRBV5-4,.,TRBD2,TGTGCCAGCAGCCCCGGGACTAGCTACAATGAGCAGTTCTTC,CASSPGTSYNEQFF
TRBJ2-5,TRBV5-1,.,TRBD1,TGCGCCAGCAGCTCCCCCACAGGGGGAGAGACCCAGTACTTC,CASSSPTGGETQYF
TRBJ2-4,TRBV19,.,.,TGTGCCAGTAGTTTACAGGGAGCCAAAAACATTCAGTACTTC,CASSLQGAKNIQYF
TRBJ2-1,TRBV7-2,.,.,TGTGCCAGCAGCCTCGACAGCACCTACAATGAGCAGTTCTTC,CASSLDSTYNEQFF
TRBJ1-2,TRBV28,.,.,TGTGCCAGCAGCCAGGGAGGACGCTATGGCTACACCTTC,CASSQGGRYGYTF
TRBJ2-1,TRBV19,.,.,TGTGCCAGTAGTACCGGGACCAACTACAATGAGCAGTTCTTC,CASSTGTNYNEQFF
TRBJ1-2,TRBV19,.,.,TGTGCCACAGACGAGGGGACCTATGGCTACACCTTC,CATDEGTYGYTF
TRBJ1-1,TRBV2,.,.,TGTGCCAGCAGTGAACGGGCCCTACGGGCCACTGAAGCTTTCTTT,CASSERALRATEAFF
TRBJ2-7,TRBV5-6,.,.,TGTGCCAGCAGCTTATTAGGGCCACTCGGGGAGCAGTACTTC,CASSLLGPLGEQYF
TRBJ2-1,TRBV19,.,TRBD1,TGTGCCAGTAGATTAGCTCATGGACAGGGGGGCTATGAGCAGTTCTTC,CASRLAHGQGGYEQFF
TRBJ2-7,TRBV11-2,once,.,TGTGCCAGCAGCTTAGTTAGCGCGACCTACGAGCAGTACTTC,CASSLVSATYEQYF
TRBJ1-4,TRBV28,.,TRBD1,TGTGCCAGCAGTATCACAGGGGGCGGGATGACTAATGAAAAACTGTTTTTT,CASSITGGGMTNEKLFF
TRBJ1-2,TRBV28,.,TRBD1,TGTGCCAGCGGGGACAGGGATTTGTTTGGCTACACCTTC,CASGDRDLFGYTF
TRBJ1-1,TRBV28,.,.,TGTGCCAGCAGTTTGGGGGGTGGAGGTCGTCACACTGAAGCTTTCTTT,CASSLGGGGRHTEAFF
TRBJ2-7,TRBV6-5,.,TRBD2,TGTGCCAGCACGGGCCTAGCGGCCTCGTACGAGCAGTACTTC,CASTGLAASYEQYF
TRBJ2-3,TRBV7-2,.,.,TGTGCCAGCAGCTCCGGACAGTACACAGATACGCAGTATTTT,CASSSGQYTDTQYF
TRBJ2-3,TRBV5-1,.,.,TGCGCCAGCAGCTTGGGGCCTAGGGGTAGCACAGATACGCAGTATTTT,CASSLGPRGSTDTQYF
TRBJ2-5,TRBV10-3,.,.,TGTGCCATCAGTGAGGGTGCCAGGAGCAAGACCCAGTACTTC,CAISEGARSKTQYF
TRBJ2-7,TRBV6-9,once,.,TGTGCCAGCAGTTCACGGACACGGATCTACGAGCAGTACTTC,CASSSRTRIYEQYF
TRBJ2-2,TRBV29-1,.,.,TGCAGCGTTGGACAGCCCACCGGGGAGCTGTTTTTT,CSVGQPTGELFF
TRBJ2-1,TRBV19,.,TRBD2,TGTGCCAGTAGTGGACTAGCGGGCGGGTACAATGAGCAGTTCTTC,CASSGLAGGYNEQFF
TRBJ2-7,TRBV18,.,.,TGTGCCAGCTCACCACCGGGAGGGGGCGGGAGCGAGCAGTACTTC,CASSPPGGGGSEQYF
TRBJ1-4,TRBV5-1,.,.,TGCGCCAGCAGCTTTTCGGGGAGAAATGAAAAACTGTTTTTT,CASSFSGRNEKLFF
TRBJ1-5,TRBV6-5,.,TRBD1,TGTGCCAGCAGTGTGACAGGGGGCGGTCAGCCCCAGCATTTT,CASSVTGGGQPQHF